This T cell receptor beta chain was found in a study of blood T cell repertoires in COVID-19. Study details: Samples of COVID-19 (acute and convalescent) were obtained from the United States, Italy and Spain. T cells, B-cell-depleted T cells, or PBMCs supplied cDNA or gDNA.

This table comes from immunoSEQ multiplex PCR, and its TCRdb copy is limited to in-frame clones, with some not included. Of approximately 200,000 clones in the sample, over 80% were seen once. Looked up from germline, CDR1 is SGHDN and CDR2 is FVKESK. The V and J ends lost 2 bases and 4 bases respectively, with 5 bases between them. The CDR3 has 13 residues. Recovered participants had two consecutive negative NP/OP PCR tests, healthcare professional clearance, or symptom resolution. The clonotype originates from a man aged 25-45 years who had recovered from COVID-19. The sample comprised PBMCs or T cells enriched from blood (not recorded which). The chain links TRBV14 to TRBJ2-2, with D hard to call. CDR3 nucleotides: TGTGCCAGCAGCCAACTTTTCACCGGGGAGCTGTTTTTT. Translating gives CASSQLFTGELFF.